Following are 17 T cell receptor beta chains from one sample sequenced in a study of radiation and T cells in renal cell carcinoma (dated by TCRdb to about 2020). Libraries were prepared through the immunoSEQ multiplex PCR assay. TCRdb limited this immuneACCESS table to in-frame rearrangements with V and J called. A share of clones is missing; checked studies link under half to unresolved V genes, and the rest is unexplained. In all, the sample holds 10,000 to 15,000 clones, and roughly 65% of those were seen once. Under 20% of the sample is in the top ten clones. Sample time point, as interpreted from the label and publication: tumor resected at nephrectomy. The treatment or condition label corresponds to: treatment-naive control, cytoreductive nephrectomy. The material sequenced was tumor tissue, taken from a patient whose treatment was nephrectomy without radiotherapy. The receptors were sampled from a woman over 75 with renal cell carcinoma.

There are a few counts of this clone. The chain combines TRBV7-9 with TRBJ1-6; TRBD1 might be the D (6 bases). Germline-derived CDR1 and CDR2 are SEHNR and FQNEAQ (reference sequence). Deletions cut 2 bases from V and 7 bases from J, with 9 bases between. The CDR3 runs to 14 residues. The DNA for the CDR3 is TGTGCCAGCAGCTTAACCGACAGGAATTCACCCCTCCACTTT. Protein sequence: CASSLTDRNSPLHF.

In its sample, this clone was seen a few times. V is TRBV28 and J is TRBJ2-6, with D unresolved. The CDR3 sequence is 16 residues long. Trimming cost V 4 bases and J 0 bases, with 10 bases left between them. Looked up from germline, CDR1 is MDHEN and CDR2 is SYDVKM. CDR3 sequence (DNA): TGTGCCAGCAGTTCCTTGGTTCCCTCTGGGGCCAACGTCCTGACTTTC. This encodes CASSSLVPSGANVLTF. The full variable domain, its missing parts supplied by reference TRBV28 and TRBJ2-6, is DVKVTQSSRYLVKRTGEKVFLECVQDMDHENMFWYRQDPGLGLRLIYFSYDVKMKEKGDIPEGYSVSREKKERFSLILESASTNQTSMYLCASSSLVPSGANVLTFGAGSRLTVL.

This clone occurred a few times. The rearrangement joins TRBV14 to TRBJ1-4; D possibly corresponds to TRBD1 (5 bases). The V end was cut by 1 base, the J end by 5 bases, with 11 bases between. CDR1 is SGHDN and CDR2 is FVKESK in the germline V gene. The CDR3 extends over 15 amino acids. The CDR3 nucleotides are TGTGCCAGCAGCCAAGTTGGGGCGACAAATGAAAAACTGTTTTTT. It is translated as CASSQVGATNEKLFF.

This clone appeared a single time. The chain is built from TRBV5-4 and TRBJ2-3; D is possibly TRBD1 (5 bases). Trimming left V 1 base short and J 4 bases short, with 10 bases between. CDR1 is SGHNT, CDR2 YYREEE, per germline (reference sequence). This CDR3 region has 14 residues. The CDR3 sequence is CASSLQGVSDTQYF. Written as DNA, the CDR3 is TGTGCCAGCAGCTTGCAAGGGGTGTCAGATACGCAGTATTTT.

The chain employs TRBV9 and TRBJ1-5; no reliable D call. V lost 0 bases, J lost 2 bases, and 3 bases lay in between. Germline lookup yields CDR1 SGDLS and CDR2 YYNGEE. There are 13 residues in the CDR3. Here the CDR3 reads CASSVDGNQPQHF. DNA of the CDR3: TGTGCCAGCAGCGTAGATGGCAATCAGCCCCAGCATTTT.

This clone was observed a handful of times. The CDR3 DNA follows: TGTGCCAGCTCACAGGGGCTGGGGGTTTACTACGAGCAGTACGTC. Amino acids: CASSQGLGVYYEQYV. This sequence joins TRBV18 and TRBJ2-7; D could derive from TRBD1 or TRBD2 (5 bases each). The CDR3 is made up of 15 amino acids. Trimming left V 4 bases short and J 3 bases short, with 16 bases between. Germline V gives CDR1 KGHSH, CDR2 LQKENI.

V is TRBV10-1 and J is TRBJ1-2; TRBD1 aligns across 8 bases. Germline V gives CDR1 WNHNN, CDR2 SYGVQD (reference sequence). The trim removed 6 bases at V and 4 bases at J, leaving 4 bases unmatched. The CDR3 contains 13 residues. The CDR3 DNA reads TGCGCCAGCAGCTCAGGGGGCAGCTATGGCTACACCTTC. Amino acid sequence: CASSSGGSYGYTF.

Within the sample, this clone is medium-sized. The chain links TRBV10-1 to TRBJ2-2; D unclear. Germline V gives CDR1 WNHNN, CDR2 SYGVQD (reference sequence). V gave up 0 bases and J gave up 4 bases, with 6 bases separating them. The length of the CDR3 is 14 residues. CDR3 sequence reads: CASSESVGTGELFF. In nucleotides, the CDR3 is TGCGCCAGCAGTGAGTCAGTAGGCACCGGGGAGCTGTTTTTT.

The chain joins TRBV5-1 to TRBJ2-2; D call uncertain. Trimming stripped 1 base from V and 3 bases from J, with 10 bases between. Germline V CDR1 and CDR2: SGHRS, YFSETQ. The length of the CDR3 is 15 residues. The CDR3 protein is CASSLSGGYTGELFF. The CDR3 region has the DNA TGCGCCAGCAGCTTGTCCGGCGGTTACACCGGGGAGCTGTTTTTT.

The CDR3 loop is CASSTQRTSTDTQYF. CDR3 bases: TGTGCCAGCAGTACACAGAGAACTAGCACAGATACGCAGTATTTT. This chain links TRBV11-2 with TRBJ2-3; no reliable D call. V dropped 6 bases and J dropped 0 bases, with 13 bases sitting between them. Germline CDR1 SGHAT, CDR2 FQNNGV. This CDR3 has 15 residues.

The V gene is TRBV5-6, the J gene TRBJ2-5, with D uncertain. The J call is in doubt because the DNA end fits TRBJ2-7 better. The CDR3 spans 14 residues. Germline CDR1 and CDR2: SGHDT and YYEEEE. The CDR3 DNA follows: TGTGCCAGCAGCTTGGACCCCCGATCCTACGAGCAGTACTTC. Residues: CASSLDPRSYEQYF.

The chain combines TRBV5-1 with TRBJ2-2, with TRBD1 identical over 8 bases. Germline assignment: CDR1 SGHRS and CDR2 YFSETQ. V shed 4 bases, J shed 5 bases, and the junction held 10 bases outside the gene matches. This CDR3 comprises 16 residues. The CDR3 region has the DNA TGCGCCAGCAGCACCCGACAGGGGCCCTTGACCGGGGAGCTGTTTTTT. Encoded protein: CASSTRQGPLTGELFF.

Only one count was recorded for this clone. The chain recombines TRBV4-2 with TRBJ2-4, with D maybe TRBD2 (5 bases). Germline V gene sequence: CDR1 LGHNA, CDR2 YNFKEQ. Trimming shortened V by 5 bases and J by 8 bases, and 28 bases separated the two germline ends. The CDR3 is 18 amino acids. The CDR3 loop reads CASSLGGFMFGLKDIQYF. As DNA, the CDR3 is TGTGCCAGCAGCTTAGGAGGTTTTATGTTCGGCCTAAAGGACATTCAGTACTTC.

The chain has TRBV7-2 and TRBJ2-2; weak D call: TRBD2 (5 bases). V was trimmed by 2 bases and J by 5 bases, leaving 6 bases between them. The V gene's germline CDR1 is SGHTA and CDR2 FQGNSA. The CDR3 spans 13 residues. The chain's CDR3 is CASSLTRTGELFF. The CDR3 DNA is TGTGCCAGCAGCTTAACTAGGACCGGGGAGCTGTTTTTT.

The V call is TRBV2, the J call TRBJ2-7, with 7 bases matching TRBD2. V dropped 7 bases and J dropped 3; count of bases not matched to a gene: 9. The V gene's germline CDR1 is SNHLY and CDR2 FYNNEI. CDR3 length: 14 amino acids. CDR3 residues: CASTPTRDYYEQYF. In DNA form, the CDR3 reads TGTGCCAGCACCCCAACCCGGGACTACTACGAGCAGTACTTC.

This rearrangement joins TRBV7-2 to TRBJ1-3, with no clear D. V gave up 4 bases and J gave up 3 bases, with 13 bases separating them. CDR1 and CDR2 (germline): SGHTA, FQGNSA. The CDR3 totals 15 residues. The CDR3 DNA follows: TGTGCCAGCAGCTCGTCTTCGGGTGATGGAAACACCATATATTTT. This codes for CASSSSSGDGNTIYF.

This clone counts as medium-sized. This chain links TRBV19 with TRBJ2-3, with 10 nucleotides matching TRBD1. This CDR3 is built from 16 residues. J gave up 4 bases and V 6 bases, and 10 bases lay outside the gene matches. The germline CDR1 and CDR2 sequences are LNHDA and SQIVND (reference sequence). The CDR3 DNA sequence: TGTGCCAGTAGCGTTACCGGGACAGGGGTTCCAGATACGCAGTATTTT. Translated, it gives CASSVTGTGVPDTQYF.